This T cell receptor (beta chain) was documented in a study of CD8 T cells in Susac syndrome. Study overall: Intravenous immunoglobulin alone or corticosteroids were being given to patients with Susac syndrome at blood draw, unless they were therapy-naive.

Trimming stripped 4 bases from V and 0 bases from J, with 7 bases between. The germline V gene encodes CDR1 KGHDR and CDR2 SFDVKD. The length of the CDR3 is 14 residues. To note about this clonotype: Its specificity is unknown.

Whole-study results and caveats: The study recognized that the number of individuals in its TCR sequencing and HLA analysis was relatively small.

Random hexamers were used to reverse transcribe 0.5 to 1 ug of RNA. The method of amplification for TCR beta CDR3 was immunoSEQ multiplex PCR, covering 54 Vbeta and 13 Jbeta. TCRdb analysed the immunoSEQ multiplex PCR reads with MiXCR anew, one entry per CDR3 protein. The table includes under 95,000 distinct CDR3 sequences, roughly 94% detected once. This sequence joins TRBV24-1 and TRBJ2-3, with D unresolved. Material: CD4+ T cells from PBMCs. The TCR originated in a human donor with Susac syndrome. CDR3 in DNA: TGTGCCACCAGTGAGCAACACAGCACAGATACGCAGTATTTT. Translation: CATSEQHSTDTQYF.